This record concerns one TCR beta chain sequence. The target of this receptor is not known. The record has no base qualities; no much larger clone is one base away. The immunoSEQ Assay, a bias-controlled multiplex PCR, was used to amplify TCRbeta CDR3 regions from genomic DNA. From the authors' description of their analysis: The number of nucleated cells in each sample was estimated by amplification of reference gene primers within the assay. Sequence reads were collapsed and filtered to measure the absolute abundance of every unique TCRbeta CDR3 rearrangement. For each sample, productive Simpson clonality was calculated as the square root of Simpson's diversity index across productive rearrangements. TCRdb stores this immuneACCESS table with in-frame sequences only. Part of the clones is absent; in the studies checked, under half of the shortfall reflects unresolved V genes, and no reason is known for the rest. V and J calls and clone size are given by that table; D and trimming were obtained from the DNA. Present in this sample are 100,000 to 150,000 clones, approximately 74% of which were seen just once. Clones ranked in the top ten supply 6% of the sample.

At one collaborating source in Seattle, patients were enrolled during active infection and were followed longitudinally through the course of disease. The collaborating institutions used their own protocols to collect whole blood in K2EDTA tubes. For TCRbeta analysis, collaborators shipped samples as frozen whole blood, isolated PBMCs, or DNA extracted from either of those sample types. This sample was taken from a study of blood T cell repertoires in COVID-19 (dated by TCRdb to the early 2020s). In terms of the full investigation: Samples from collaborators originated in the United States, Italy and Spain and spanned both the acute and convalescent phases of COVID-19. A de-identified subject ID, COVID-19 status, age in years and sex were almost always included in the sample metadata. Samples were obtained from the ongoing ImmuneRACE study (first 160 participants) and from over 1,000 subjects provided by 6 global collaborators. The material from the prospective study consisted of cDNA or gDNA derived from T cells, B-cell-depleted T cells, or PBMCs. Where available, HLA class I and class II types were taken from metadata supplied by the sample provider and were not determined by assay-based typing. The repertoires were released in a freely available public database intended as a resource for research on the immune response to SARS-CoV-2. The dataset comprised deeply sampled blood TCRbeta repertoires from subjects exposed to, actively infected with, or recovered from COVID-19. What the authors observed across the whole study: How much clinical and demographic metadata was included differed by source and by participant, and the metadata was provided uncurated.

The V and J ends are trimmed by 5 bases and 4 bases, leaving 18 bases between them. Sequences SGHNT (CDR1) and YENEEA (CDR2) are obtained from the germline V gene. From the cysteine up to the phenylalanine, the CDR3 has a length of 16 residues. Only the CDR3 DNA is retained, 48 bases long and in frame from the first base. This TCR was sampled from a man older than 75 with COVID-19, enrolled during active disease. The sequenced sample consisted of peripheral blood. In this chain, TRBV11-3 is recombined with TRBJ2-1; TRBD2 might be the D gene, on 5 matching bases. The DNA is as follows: TGTGCCAGCAGCCCGCACGGAAGCGGTGATTACAATGAGCAGTTCTTC. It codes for CASSPHGSGDYNEQFF.